The sample holds one count of the clone carrying this TCR beta chain. The sample originates from a study of blood T cell repertoires in COVID-19. On the study more broadly: The United States, Italy and Spain supplied acute and convalescent COVID-19 samples. PBMCs, B-cell-depleted T cells, or T cells were the source of the cDNA or gDNA that made up the material.

Germline V gives CDR1 MNHEY, CDR2 SMNVEV (reference sequence). V dropped 1 base and J dropped 5; count of bases not matched to a gene: 2. The CDR3 has 15 residues. Here immunoSEQ multiplex PCR was the method, and the copy in TCRdb shows in-frame clones only, minus some. The sample has under 500,000 clones, approximately 90% seen once. The chain is built from TRBV27 and TRBJ2-1; TRBD2 agrees at 10 bases. Specimen: peripheral blood. The receptor was derived from a woman aged 25 to 39 with acute or convalescent COVID-19. CDR3 amino acids: CASSLLAGGNNEQFF. CDR3 coding DNA: TGTGCCAGCAGTTTATTAGCGGGGGGTAACAATGAGCAGTTCTTC.